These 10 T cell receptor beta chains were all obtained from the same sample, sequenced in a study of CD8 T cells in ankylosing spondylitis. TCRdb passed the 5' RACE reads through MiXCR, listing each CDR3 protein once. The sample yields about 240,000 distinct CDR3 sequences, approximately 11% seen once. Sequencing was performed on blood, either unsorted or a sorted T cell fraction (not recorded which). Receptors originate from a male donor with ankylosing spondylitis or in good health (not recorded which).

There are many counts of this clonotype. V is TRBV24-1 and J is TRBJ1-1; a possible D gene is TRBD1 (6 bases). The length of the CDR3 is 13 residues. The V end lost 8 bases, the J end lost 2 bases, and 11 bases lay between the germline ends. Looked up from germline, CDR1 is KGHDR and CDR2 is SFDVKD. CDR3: CATKQGRNTEAFF. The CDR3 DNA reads TGTGCCACCAAACAGGGAAGAAACACTGAAGCTTTCTTT.

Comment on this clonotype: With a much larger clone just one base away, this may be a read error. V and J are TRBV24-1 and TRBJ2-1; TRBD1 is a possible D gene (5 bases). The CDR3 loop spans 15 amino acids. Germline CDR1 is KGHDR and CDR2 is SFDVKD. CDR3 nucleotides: TGTGACACCAGTGATTTCGTAGACAGTTACAATGAGCAGTTCTTC. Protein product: CDTSDFVDSYNEQFF.

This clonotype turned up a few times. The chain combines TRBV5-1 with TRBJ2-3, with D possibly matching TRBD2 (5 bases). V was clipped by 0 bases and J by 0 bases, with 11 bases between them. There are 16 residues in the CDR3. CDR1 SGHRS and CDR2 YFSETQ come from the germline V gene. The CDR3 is CASSLGAVSSTDTQYF. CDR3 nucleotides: TGCGCCAGCAGCTTGGGAGCGGTCTCTAGCACAGATACGCAGTATTTT.

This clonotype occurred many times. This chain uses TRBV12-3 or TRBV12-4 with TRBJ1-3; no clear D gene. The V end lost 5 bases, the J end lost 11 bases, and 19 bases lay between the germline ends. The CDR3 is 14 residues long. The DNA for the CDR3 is TGTGCCAGCAGTAACAGACCTGAGGACGCTTCCATATATTTT. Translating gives CASSNRPEDASIYF.

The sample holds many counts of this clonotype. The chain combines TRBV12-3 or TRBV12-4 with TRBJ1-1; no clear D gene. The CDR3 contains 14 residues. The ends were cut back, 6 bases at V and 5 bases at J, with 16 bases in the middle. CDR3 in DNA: TGTGCCAGCAGCGCTCAGGTCCCTATGACTGAAGCTTTCTTT. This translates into CASSAQVPMTEAFF.

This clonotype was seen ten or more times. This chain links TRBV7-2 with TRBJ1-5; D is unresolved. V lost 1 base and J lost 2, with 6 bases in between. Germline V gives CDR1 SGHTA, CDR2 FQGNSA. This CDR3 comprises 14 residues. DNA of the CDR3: TGTGCCAGCAGCTTAGTCCAGGGCAATCAGCCCCAGCATTTT. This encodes CASSLVQGNQPQHF.

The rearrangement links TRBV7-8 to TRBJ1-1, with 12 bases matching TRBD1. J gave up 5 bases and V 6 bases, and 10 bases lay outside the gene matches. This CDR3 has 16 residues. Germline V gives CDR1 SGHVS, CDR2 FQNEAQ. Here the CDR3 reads CASSSGTGGVGTEAFF. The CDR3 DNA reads TGTGCCAGCAGTTCCGGGACAGGGGGCGTGGGAACTGAAGCTTTCTTT.

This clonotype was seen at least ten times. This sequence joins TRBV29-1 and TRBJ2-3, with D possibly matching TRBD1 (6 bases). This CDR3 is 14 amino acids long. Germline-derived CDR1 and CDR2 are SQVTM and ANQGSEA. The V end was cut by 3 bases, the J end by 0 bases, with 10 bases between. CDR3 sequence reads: CSVEGATSTDTQYF. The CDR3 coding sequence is TGCAGCGTTGAGGGGGCGACTAGCACAGATACGCAGTATTTT.

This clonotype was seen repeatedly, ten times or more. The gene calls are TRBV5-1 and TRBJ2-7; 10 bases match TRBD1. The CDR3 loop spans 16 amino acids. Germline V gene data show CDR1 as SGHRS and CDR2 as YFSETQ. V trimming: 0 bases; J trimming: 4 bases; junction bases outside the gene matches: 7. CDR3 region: CASSLEAGQGIYEQYF. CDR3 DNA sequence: TGCGCCAGCAGCTTGGAGGCGGGACAGGGGATATACGAGCAGTACTTC.

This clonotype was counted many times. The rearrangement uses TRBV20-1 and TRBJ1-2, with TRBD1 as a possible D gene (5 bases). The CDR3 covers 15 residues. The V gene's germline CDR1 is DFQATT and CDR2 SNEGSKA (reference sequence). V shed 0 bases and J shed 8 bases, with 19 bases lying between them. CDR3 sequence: CSARDPREDTTGYTF. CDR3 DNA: TGCAGTGCTAGAGATCCTCGTGAGGACACCACCGGCTACACCTTC.